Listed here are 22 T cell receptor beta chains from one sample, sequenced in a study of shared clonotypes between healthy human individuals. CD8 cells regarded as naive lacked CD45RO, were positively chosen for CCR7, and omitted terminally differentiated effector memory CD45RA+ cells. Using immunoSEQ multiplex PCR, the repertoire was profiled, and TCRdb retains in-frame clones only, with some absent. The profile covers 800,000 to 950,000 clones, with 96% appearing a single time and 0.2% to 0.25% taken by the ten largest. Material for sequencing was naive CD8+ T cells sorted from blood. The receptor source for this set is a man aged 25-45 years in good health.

The CDR3 DNA reads TGTGCCAGCAGCTCCCCGCAGCGGGATGACGAGCAGTACTTC. It is translated as CASSSPQRDDEQYF. The V gene is TRBV5-4, the J gene TRBJ2-7; 7 nucleotides match TRBD2. Losses at the gene ends were 3 bases for V and 5 bases for J; bases not matched to a gene: 8. The CDR3 length is 14 residues. Germline V gene data show CDR1 as SGHNT and CDR2 as YYREEE (reference sequence).

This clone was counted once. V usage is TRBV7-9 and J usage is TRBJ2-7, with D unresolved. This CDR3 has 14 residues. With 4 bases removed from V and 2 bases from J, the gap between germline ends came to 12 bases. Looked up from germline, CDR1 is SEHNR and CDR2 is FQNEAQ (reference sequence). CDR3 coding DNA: TGTGCCAGCAGCTCAGGAAACCCACCCTACGAGCAGTACTTC. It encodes CASSSGNPPYEQYF.

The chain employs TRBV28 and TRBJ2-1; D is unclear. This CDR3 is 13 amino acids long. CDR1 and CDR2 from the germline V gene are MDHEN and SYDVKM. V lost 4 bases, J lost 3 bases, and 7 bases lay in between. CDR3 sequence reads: CASSSSIYNEQFF. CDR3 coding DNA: TGTGCCAGCAGTTCATCTATCTACAATGAGCAGTTCTTC.

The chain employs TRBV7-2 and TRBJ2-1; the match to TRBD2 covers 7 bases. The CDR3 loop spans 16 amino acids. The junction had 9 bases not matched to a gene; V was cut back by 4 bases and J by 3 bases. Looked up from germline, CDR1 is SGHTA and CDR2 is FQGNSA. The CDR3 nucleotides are TGTGCCAGCAGCTCTCATGGCGGGAGCGGCTACAATGAGCAGTTCTTC. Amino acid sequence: CASSSHGGSGYNEQFF.

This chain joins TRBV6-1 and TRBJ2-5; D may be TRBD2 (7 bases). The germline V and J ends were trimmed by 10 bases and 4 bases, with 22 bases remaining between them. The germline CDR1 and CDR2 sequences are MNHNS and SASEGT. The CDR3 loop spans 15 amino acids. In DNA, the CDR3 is TGTGCCACCTCGACTAGGGGGGGGCGCGGAGAGACCCAGTACTTC. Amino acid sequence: CATSTRGGRGETQYF.

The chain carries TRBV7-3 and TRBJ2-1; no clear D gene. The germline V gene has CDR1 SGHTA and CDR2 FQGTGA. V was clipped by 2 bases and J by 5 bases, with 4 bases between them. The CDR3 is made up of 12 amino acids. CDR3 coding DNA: TGTGCCAGCAGCTTAGAAGACAATGAGCAGTTCTTC. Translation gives CASSLEDNEQFF.

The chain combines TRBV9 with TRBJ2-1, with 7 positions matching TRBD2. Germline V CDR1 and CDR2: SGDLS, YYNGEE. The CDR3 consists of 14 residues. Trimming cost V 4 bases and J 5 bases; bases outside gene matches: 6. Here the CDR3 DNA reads TGTGCCAGCAGCCCCCTAGCGGCGCACAATGAGCAGTTCTTC. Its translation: CASSPLAAHNEQFF.

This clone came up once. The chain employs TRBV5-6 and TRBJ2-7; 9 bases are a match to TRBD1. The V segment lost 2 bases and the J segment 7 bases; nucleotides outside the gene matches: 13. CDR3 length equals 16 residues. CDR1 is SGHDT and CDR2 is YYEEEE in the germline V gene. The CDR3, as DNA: TGTGCCAGCAGCTTACAGGGGGCTATATACGATGGGGAGCAGTACTTC. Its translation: CASSLQGAIYDGEQYF.

The CDR3 loop reads CSVEPVAGAASTDTQYF. CDR3 nucleotides: TGCAGCGTTGAACCCGTAGCGGGGGCAGCTAGCACAGATACGCAGTATTTT. This chain links TRBV29-1 with TRBJ2-3; the match to TRBD2 covers 9 bases. In germline, CDR1 is SQVTM, CDR2 ANQGSEA. V was clipped by 2 bases and J by 0 bases; unmatched bases: 9. The CDR3 has 17 amino acids.

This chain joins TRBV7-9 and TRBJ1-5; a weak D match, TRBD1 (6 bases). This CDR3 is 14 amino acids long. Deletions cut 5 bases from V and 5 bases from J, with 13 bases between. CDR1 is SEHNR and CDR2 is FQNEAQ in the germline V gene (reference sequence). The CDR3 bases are TGTGCCAGCAGCCCTACAGGGTCCCATCAGCCCCAGCATTTT. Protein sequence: CASSPTGSHQPQHF.

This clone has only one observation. This CDR3 reads CASRAGTGYYGYTF. CDR3 sequence (DNA): TGTGCCAGCAGAGCCGGGACAGGGTACTATGGCTACACCTTC. The J gene is TRBJ1-2, the V gene TRBV11-2, with 9 bases matching TRBD1. Losses at the gene ends were 6 bases for V and 3 bases for J; bases not matched to a gene: 5. Germline values: CDR1 SGHAT, CDR2 FQNNGV. The CDR3 contains 14 residues.

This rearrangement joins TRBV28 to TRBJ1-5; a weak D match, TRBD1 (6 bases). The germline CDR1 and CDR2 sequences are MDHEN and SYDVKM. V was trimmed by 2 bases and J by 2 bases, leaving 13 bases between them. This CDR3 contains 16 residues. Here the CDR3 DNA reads TGTGCCAGCAGTTTAAGGGCTTACAGGGGCAATCAGCCCCAGCATTTT. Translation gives CASSLRAYRGNQPQHF. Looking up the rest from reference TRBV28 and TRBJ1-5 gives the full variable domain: DVKVTQSSRYLVKRTGEKVFLECVQDMDHENMFWYRQDPGLGLRLIYFSYDVKMKEKGDIPEGYSVSREKKERFSLILESASTNQTSMYLCASSLRAYRGNQPQHFGDGTRLSIL.

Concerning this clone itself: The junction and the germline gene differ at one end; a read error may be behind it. The CDR3 loop reads CASSLAVGEGFAGELFF. DNA of the CDR3: TGTGCTAGCAGCTTAGCGGTAGGGGAAGGCTTCGCCGGGGAGCTGTTTTTT. The chain uses TRBV7-7 and TRBJ2-2, with D perhaps TRBD2 (6 bases). Looked up from germline, CDR1 is SSHAT and CDR2 is FNYEAQ (reference sequence). This CDR3 is built from 17 residues.

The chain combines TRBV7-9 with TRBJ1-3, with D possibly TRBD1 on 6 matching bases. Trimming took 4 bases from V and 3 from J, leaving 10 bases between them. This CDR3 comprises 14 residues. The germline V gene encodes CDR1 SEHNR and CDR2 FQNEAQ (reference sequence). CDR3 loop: CASSSRDIGNTIYF. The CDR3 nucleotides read TGTGCCAGCAGCTCCCGGGACATTGGAAACACCATATATTTT.

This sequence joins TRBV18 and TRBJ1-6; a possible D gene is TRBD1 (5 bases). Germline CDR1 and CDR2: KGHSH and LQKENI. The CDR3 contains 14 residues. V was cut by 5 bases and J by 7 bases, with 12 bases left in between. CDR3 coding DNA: TGTGCCAGCTCAGAGGGGCAATTAAATTCACCCCTCCACTTT. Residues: CASSEGQLNSPLHF.

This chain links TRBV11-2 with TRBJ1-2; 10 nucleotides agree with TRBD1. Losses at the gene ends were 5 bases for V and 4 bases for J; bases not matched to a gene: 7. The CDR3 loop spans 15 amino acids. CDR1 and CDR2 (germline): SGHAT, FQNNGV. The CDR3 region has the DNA TGTGCCAGCAGCCGCGGGACAGGGGTAATCTATGGCTACACCTTC. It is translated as CASSRGTGVIYGYTF.

The CDR3 is CASSIRTGDYGYTF. CDR3 DNA: TGTGCCAGCAGCATCAGGACAGGGGACTATGGCTACACCTTC. The chain links TRBV7-9 to TRBJ1-2; 9 positions match TRBD1. Trimming took 5 bases from V and 3 from J; bases not matched to a gene: 4. The CDR3 spans 14 residues. Germline CDR1 reads SEHNR; CDR2 reads FQNEAQ (reference sequence).

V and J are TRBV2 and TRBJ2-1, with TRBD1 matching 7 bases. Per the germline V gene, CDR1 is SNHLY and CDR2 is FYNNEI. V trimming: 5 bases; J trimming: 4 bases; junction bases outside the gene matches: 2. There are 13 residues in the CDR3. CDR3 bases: TGTGCCAGCAGTAGACAGGGTTACAATGAGCAGTTCTTC. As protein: CASSRQGYNEQFF.

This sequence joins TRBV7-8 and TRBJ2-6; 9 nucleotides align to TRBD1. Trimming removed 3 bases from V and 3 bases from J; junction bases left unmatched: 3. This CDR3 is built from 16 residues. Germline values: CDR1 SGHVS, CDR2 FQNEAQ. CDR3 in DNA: TGTGCCAGCAGCTTTACAGGGGGCAGTGGGGCCAACGTCCTGACTTTC. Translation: CASSFTGGSGANVLTF. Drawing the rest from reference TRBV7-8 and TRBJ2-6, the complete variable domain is GAGVSQSPRYKVAKRGQDVALRCDPISGHVSLFWYQQALGQGPEFLTYFQNEAQLDKSGLPSDRFFAERPEGSVSTLKIQRTQQEDSAVYLCASSFTGGSGANVLTFGAGSRLTVL.

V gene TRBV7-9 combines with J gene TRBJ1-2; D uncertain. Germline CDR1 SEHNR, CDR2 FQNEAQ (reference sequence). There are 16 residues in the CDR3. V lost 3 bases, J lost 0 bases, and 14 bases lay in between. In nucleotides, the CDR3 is TGTGCCAGCAGCTTGTCCTCTATACTAACTAACTATGGCTACACCTTC. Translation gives CASSLSSILTNYGYTF.

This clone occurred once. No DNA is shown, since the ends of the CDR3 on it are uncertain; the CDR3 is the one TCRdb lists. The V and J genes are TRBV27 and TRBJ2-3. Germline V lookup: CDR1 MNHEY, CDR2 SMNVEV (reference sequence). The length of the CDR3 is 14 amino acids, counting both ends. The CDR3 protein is CASSFGAGTDTQYF.

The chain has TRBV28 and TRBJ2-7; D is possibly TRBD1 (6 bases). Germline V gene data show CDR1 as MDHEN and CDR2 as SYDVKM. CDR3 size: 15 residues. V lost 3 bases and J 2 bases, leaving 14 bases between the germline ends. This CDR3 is CASSFNPTGPYEQYF. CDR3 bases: TGTGCCAGCAGTTTTAACCCAACAGGGCCCTACGAGCAGTACTTC. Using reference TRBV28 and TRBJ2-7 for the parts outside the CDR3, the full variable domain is DVKVTQSSRYLVKRTGEKVFLECVQDMDHENMFWYRQDPGLGLRLIYFSYDVKMKEKGDIPEGYSVSREKKERFSLILESASTNQTSMYLCASSFNPTGPYEQYFGPGTRLTVT.